A single sample is the source of the 5 T cell receptor beta chains below, sequenced in a study of blood T cell repertoires in COVID-19. TCRdb's copy holds only in-frame clones and misses some; the assay was immunoSEQ multiplex PCR. The sample has approximately 50,000 clones; approximately 89% are singletons. The sample comprised peripheral blood. The receptors originated from a woman over 75 with acute or convalescent COVID-19.

The CDR3 loop is CATSREIPGTGSSYEQYV. The CDR3 coding sequence is TGTGCCACCAGCAGAGAAATCCCCGGGACAGGAAGCTCCTACGAGCAGTACGTC. V and J are TRBV15 and TRBJ2-7; 8 bases are shared with TRBD1. Germline V lookup: CDR1 LNHNV, CDR2 YYDKDF (reference sequence). The CDR3 contains 18 residues. V trimming: 0 bases; J trimming: 0 bases; junction bases outside the gene matches: 10.

This clone was picked up one time. This chain joins TRBV4-2 and TRBJ2-3; 10 bases are a match to TRBD2. The CDR3 extends over 20 amino acids. CDR1 is LGHNA, CDR2 YNFKEQ, per germline. With 3 bases clipped from V and 6 bases from J, the junction kept 21 bases outside the gene matches. CDR3 in amino acids: CASSHPKGASGGRGGDTQYF. CDR3 sequence (DNA): TGTGCCAGCAGCCACCCTAAGGGGGCTAGCGGGGGCCGCGGAGGGGATACGCAGTATTTT.

The chain recombines TRBV10-2 with TRBJ2-1, with D possibly being TRBD1 (7 bases). The length of the CDR3 is 13 residues. The V gene lost 6 bases and the J gene lost 9 bases, with 15 bases spanning the gap. Germline CDR1 is WSHSY and CDR2 is SAAADI. The DNA for the CDR3 is TGCGCCAGCAGGCAAAACAGGGGAGGTGAGCAGTTCTTC. The encoded protein is CASRQNRGGEQFF.

The chain is built from TRBV19 and TRBJ1-5, with 7 bases aligning to TRBD1. After removal of 7 bases from V and 3 bases from J, the junction contained 9 bases not matched to a gene. Germline V gene sequence: CDR1 LNHDA, CDR2 SQIVND (reference sequence). The CDR3 contains 15 residues. In nucleotides, the CDR3 is TGTGCCAGTAACCAGGGGGGACTTACCAATCAGCCCCAGCATTTT. Residues: CASNQGGLTNQPQHF.

The rearrangement links TRBV6-5 to TRBJ1-1; 9 positions match TRBD1. This CDR3 region has 15 residues. V was clipped by 6 bases and J by 4 bases; unmatched bases: 9. CDR1 is MNHEY and CDR2 is SVGAGI in the germline V gene. CDR3 nucleotide sequence: TGTGCCAGCAGGAGTTCCGGGACAGGGCTCACTGAAGCTTTCTTT. This sequence encodes CASRSSGTGLTEAFF.